The present T cell receptor (beta chain) was sequenced within a study of CD8 T cells in ankylosing spondylitis. Study-wide results and limits: Reportedly, disease-linked clones are significantly enriched in ankylosing spondylitis patients' matched synovial fluid. Made up of fewer than ten highly homologous variants, a TCR beta motif appeared characteristic of ankylosing spondylitis blood. Prior work had noted some motif variants in reactive arthritis blood and synovial fluid.

Libraries for TCR beta were made by quantitative 5'-RACE with molecular barcodes. TCRdb independently ran MiXCR on the 5' RACE reads; one entry per CDR3 protein. The sample holds about 140,000 distinct CDR3 sequences, just under 7.5% seen once. This clonotype was counted many times. Its antigen is as yet unknown. This TCR was sampled from a female donor with ankylosing spondylitis or in good health (not recorded which). The sample consisted of blood, either unsorted or a sorted T cell fraction (not recorded which).

This chain's CDR3 is CSATKRASSYNEQFF. The CDR3 DNA is TGCAGTGCTACTAAGCGGGCAAGCTCCTACAATGAGCAGTTCTTC. The chain has TRBV20-1 and TRBJ2-1; D perhaps matches TRBD2 (6 bases). The CDR3 extends over 15 amino acids. Per the germline V gene, CDR1 is DFQATT and CDR2 is SNEGSKA (reference sequence). Trimming pared 4 bases from V and 0 bases from J, leaving 13 bases between.